Sequencing of this TCR beta chain was carried out in a study of cytotoxic CD8 clonotypes in ibrutinib-treated CLL. V was cut by 3 bases and J by 5 bases, with 17 bases left in between. The CDR3 runs to 15 residues. The germline gives CDR1 ENHRY, CDR2 SYGVKD. Assay: immunoSEQ multiplex PCR; the TCRdb copy retains only in-frame clones and omits some. Counted here are some 50,000 clones, 55% to 80% occurring once; the ten biggest clones make up 9.5% to 15%. Source: PBMCs, taken after 12 months of ibrutinib treatment. The V and J genes are TRBV10-3 and TRBJ2-7; a weak D match, TRBD2 (7 bases). The sequence came from a human donor with chronic lymphocytic leukemia. The CDR3 bases are TGTGCCATCAGTGATCGGGGAGGGGGGAGGAACGAGCAGTACTTC. Amino acids: CAISDRGGGRNEQYF.